These 25 T cell receptor beta chains share one sample of origin, sequenced in a study of blood T cell repertoires in COVID-19. Assay: immunoSEQ multiplex PCR; the TCRdb copy retains only in-frame clones and omits some. This table holds under 150,000 clones, approximately 90% found once. The sequenced sample consisted of peripheral blood. These receptor sequences come from a woman in her seventies who had recovered from COVID-19.

The chain couples TRBV28 to TRBJ1-3; 8 bases map to TRBD1. V lost 6 bases and J lost 8; bases outside the gene matches: 6. Germline V gene sequence: CDR1 MDHEN, CDR2 SYDVKM. CDR3 length: 13 amino acids. This CDR3 is CASRRTGGHTIYF. The CDR3 DNA reads TGTGCCAGCAGGAGAACAGGGGGGCACACCATATATTTT.

J is TRBJ1-2 and V is TRBV30, with 7 positions matching TRBD1. V was clipped by 5 bases and J by 8 bases; unmatched bases: 8. Per the germline V gene, CDR1 is GTSNPN and CDR2 is SVGIG (reference sequence). The CDR3 is made up of 12 amino acids. The CDR3 nucleotides are TGTGCCTGGTCCAGGGGGTGGAGGGGCTACACCTTC. This codes for CAWSRGWRGYTF.

The chain has TRBV3-1 (or the pseudogene TRBV3-2) and TRBJ1-2; D ambiguous. The CDR3 runs to 11 residues. Trimming took off 3 bases at V and 7 bases at J, with 6 bases between the two ends. The V gene's germline CDR1 is LGHDT and CDR2 YNNKEL (reference sequence). Here the CDR3 reads CASSHLSGYTF. CDR3 in DNA: TGTGCCAGCAGCCATCTAAGTGGCTACACCTTC.

The gene calls are TRBV2 and TRBJ1-2; 9 bases line up with TRBD1. The CDR3 runs to 11 residues. Germline CDR1 SNHLY, CDR2 FYNNEI. With V trimmed by 7 bases and J by 7 bases, 1 base remained unmatched. The CDR3 here is CASKTGGGYTF. The DNA for the CDR3 is TGTGCCAGCAAGACAGGGGGTGGCTACACCTTC.

The chain links TRBV15 to TRBJ1-1; TRBD1 might be the D (5 bases). Trimming stripped 0 bases from V and 11 bases from J, with 10 bases between. The CDR3 is 12 amino acids. Germline V gene data show CDR1 as LNHNV and CDR2 as YYDKDF (reference sequence). DNA for the CDR3: TGTGCCACCAGCAGAGATCAGGGAGGGGCTTTCTTT. This gives the protein CATSRDQGGAFF.

V is TRBV7-3 and J is TRBJ2-6, with D perhaps matching TRBD2 (6 bases). The germline V gene encodes CDR1 SGHTA and CDR2 FQGTGA. This CDR3 spans 15 amino acids. With 4 bases removed from V and 2 bases from J, the gap between germline ends came to 9 bases. For the CDR3, the DNA is TGTGCCAGCAGCTGGGGGGTCCCTGGGGCCAACGTCCTGACTTTC. This translates into CASSWGVPGANVLTF. Full variable domain (rest looked up from reference TRBV7-3 and TRBJ2-6): GAGVSQTPSNKVTEKGKYVELRCDPISGHTALYWYRQSLGQGPEFLIYFQGTGAADDSGLPNDRFFAVRPEGSVSTLKIQRTERGDSAVYLCASSWGVPGANVLTFGAGSRLTVL.

In DNA form, the CDR3 reads TGTGCCACCAGACCCGGGACAGTGAACACCGGGGAGCTGTTTTTT. This gives the protein CATRPGTVNTGELFF. J is TRBJ2-2 and V is TRBV24-1; TRBD1 matches 7 bases. CDR1 is KGHDR, CDR2 SFDVKD, per germline. J gave up 1 base and V 7 bases, and 5 bases lay outside the gene matches. The CDR3 totals 15 residues.

V is TRBV28 and J is TRBJ2-3; the match to TRBD2 covers 12 bases. The ends lost 8 bases at V and 4 bases at J; junction bases unmatched: 1. This CDR3 region has 13 residues. CDR1 and CDR2 (germline): MDHEN, SYDVKM. DNA of the CDR3: TGTGCCAGCCTAGCGGGAGGGCCAGATACGCAGTATTTT. Protein product: CASLAGGPDTQYF.

The chain employs TRBV18 and TRBJ1-5, with 8 nucleotides matching TRBD1. Germline CDR1 and CDR2: KGHSH and LQKENI. CDR3 length: 17 amino acids. With V trimmed by 3 bases and J by 3 bases, 10 bases remained unmatched. The DNA for the CDR3 is TGTGCCAGCTCACCCCCAACCCTGACAGGGGCCAATCAGCCCCAGCATTTT. This sequence encodes CASSPPTLTGANQPQHF.

The V and J genes are TRBV2 and TRBJ2-3; D may be TRBD2 (5 bases). The length of the CDR3 is 14 residues. Trimming shortened V by 8 bases and J by 0 bases, and 12 bases separated the two germline ends. Germline lookup yields CDR1 SNHLY and CDR2 FYNNEI. The DNA for the CDR3 is TGTGCCAGCGGGAGCGCTACTAGCACAGATACGCAGTATTTT. This sequence encodes CASGSATSTDTQYF.

This clone was seen a few times. V is TRBV18 and J is TRBJ1-1; a weak D match, TRBD1 (6 bases). The CDR3 length is 15 residues. Trimming took off 3 bases at V and 5 bases at J, with 16 bases between the two ends. From germline, CDR1 is KGHSH and CDR2 LQKENI. The CDR3 sequence: CASSPGRGSGTEAFF. DNA for the CDR3: TGTGCCAGCTCACCGGGCAGGGGCTCTGGTACTGAAGCTTTCTTT.

The J gene is TRBJ1-2, the V gene TRBV5-1; 7 bases map to TRBD1. The CDR3 consists of 15 residues. Germline loops: CDR1 SGHRS, CDR2 YFSETQ. Germline trimming cut 0 bases from V and 6 bases from J; bases unmatched to any gene: 8. In DNA form, the CDR3 reads TGCGCCAGCAGCTTGGGGAGACAGGGTCTCAATGGCTACACCTTC. Encoded protein: CASSLGRQGLNGYTF.

This clone appeared a few times. The chain recombines TRBV10-3 with TRBJ2-3; D perhaps matches TRBD2 (7 bases). V was shortened by 4 bases and J by 6 bases, with 14 bases between the two germline ends. Germline values: CDR1 ENHRY, CDR2 SYGVKD. This CDR3 comprises 14 residues. CDR3 nucleotides: TGTGCCATCAGTGTAGGGGGGGGCAAGGATACGCAGTATTTT. Its translation: CAISVGGGKDTQYF.

The chain combines TRBV29-1 with TRBJ2-1; TRBD2 agrees at 7 bases. V was clipped by 3 bases and J by 7 bases; unmatched bases: 6. Germline lookup yields CDR1 SQVTM and CDR2 ANQGSEA. The CDR3 covers 13 residues. The CDR3 loop reads CSVESWGGNEQFF. DNA of the CDR3: TGCAGCGTTGAGTCCTGGGGGGGGAATGAGCAGTTCTTC.

This rearrangement joins TRBV7-2 to TRBJ2-5; 8 bases are shared with TRBD1. CDR3 length equals 14 residues. Germline lookup yields CDR1 SGHTA and CDR2 FQGNSA. Trimming cost V 3 bases and J 4 bases; bases outside gene matches: 4. The CDR3: CASSLGQAGETQYF. The CDR3 nucleotides read TGTGCCAGCAGCTTGGGACAGGCGGGAGAGACCCAGTACTTC. Full variable domain (outside the CDR3, taken from reference TRBV7-2 and TRBJ2-5): GAGVSQSPSNKVTEKGKDVELRCDPISGHTALYWYRQSLGQGLEFLIYFQGNSAPDKSGLPSDRFSAERTGGSVSTLTIQRTQQEDSAVYLCASSLGQAGETQYFGPGTRLLVL.

For this clone: Different DNA sequences within this sample yield the same CDR3. The chain joins TRBV9 to TRBJ1-5, with unresolved D. There are 14 residues in the CDR3. Germline CDR1 reads SGDLS; CDR2 reads YYNGEE. V lost 3 bases and J 0 bases, leaving 7 bases between the germline ends. CDR3 sequence reads: CASSAGISNQPQHF. CDR3 DNA: TGTGCCAGCAGCGCGGGGATTAGCAATCAGCCCCAGCATTTT.

CDR3 protein: CASSIDRLTGWETQYF. The CDR3 coding sequence is TGTGCCAGTAGTATAGATCGGCTGACAGGGTGGGAGACCCAGTACTTC. V usage is TRBV19 and J usage is TRBJ2-5, with TRBD1 matching over 7 bases. The CDR3 totals 16 residues. The trim removed 0 bases at V and 5 bases at J, leaving 9 bases unmatched. In germline, CDR1 is LNHDA, CDR2 SQIVND (reference sequence).

The chain recombines TRBV6-5 with TRBJ2-1; 12 bases match TRBD2. The CDR3 loop spans 15 amino acids. Germline CDR1 MNHEY, CDR2 SVGAGI. After removal of 6 bases from V and 6 bases from J, the junction contained 6 bases not matched to a gene. CDR3 DNA sequence: TGTGCCAGCAGGCTAGCGGGGGGGTTCGCCAATGAGCAGTTCTTC. Translated, it gives CASRLAGGFANEQFF.

This clone was seen more than once but under ten times. The V gene is TRBV6-5, the J gene TRBJ1-1; perhaps TRBD1 as D (5 bases). CDR3 length equals 13 residues. The germline V and J ends were trimmed by 2 bases and 6 bases, with 10 bases remaining between them. From germline, CDR1 is MNHEY and CDR2 SVGAGI. CDR3 sequence reads: CASSYPGGAEAFF. The DNA of the CDR3 is TGTGCCAGCAGTTACCCGGGAGGGGCTGAAGCTTTCTTT.

This chain uses TRBV5-1 with TRBJ1-1, with D tentatively TRBD1 (5 bases). The V gene lost 0 bases and the J gene lost 3 bases, with 12 bases spanning the gap. The CDR3 loop spans 15 amino acids. Per germline, CDR1 SGHRS and CDR2 YFSETQ. In DNA form, the CDR3 reads TGCGCCAGCAGCTTGGGGGGGACTGCCTACACTGAAGCTTTCTTT. This encodes CASSLGGTAYTEAFF.

The genes are TRBV7-9 and TRBJ2-2; D is perhaps TRBD2 (5 bases). Per germline, CDR1 SEHNR and CDR2 FQNEAQ (reference sequence). V was clipped by 5 bases and J by 2 bases, with 12 bases between them. This CDR3 has 15 residues. The CDR3 sequence is CASSPDWVNTGELFF. DNA of the CDR3: TGTGCCAGCAGCCCGGACTGGGTTAACACCGGGGAGCTGTTTTTT.

V and J are TRBV27 and TRBJ2-5; 10 bases align to TRBD2. Germline CDR1 reads MNHEY; CDR2 reads SMNVEV (reference sequence). J was trimmed by 4 bases and V by 6 bases; bases with no gene match: 2. The CDR3 sequence is 13 residues long. CDR3 in DNA: TGTGCCAGCAGAAGACTAGCGGGAGAGACCCAGTACTTC. It encodes CASRRLAGETQYF.

The chain is built from TRBV14 and TRBJ1-1, with D unclear. V was cut by 3 bases and J by 1 base, with 9 bases left in between. The CDR3 covers 14 residues. Germline CDR1 and CDR2: SGHDN and FVKESK. The CDR3 protein is CASSQYIANTEAFF. The CDR3 nucleotides are TGTGCCAGCAGCCAGTATATAGCGAACACTGAAGCTTTCTTT.

V and J are TRBV4-1 and TRBJ2-7; D is perhaps TRBD1 (5 bases). Germline lookup yields CDR1 MGHRA and CDR2 YSYEKL. The CDR3 loop spans 16 amino acids. V shed 3 bases and J shed 0 bases, with 15 bases lying between them. CDR3 DNA sequence: TGCGCCAGCAGCCACTCCCTGGGCAGGGCCTCCTACGAGCAGTACTTC. The encoded protein is CASSHSLGRASYEQYF.

V usage is TRBV24-1 and J usage is TRBJ2-1, with 7 positions matching TRBD2. The CDR3 spans 18 residues. The trim removed 1 base at V and 0 bases at J, leaving 8 bases unmatched. Germline V gives CDR1 KGHDR, CDR2 SFDVKD. The CDR3 nucleotides read TGTGCCACCAGTGATTTTTACTCGGGCGGGAGCTCCTACAATGAGCAGTTCTTC. Translating gives CATSDFYSGGSSYNEQFF.